These T cell receptor beta chains were read from a single sample in a study of control samples from healthy donors and cancer patients. Libraries were prepared by immunoSEQ multiplex PCR; TCRdb keeps only in-frame clonotypes and omits some of them. The top ten clones hold approximately 1.4% of a sample with about 180,000 clones, approximately 90% of them seen once. The material sequenced was blood. These receptor sequences come from a man younger than 40 in good health. Each CDR3 is given with its conserved first and last residue. A D gene is named only where the DNA matches it firmly. Some rows have no size entry. The others give once, few or many, or a class for an expanded clone.

>TRBV19|TRBJ1-2|-|TRBD1
TGTGCCAGTCAAGTATTGGGACAGGCCCGCGGGTATGGCTACACCTTC
CASQVLGQARGYGYTF
>TRBV10-2|TRBJ2-7|-|-
TGCGCCAGCAGTGAGTCCGGGACTTCTGACTCCTACGAGCAGTACTTC
CASSESGTSDSYEQYF
>TRBV27|TRBJ1-1|-|-
TGTGCCAGCAGTTTGGGGGGGCCTACTGAAGCTTTCTTT
CASSLGGPTEAFF
>TRBV11-3|TRBJ2-1|-|-
TGTGCCAGCAGCCCGGGACTCTTTAGCTCCTACAATGAGCAGTTCTTC
CASSPGLFSSYNEQFF
>TRBV12-3/TRBV12-4|TRBJ1-2|-|-
TGTGCCAGCAGCCTCGGACAGAACTATGGCTACACCTTC
CASSLGQNYGYTF
>TRBV15|TRBJ1-6|-|-
TGTGCCACCAGCAGGAACGATGGGTCACCCCTCCACTTT
CATSRNDGSPLHF
>TRBV6-6|TRBJ2-7|-|-
TGTGCCAGCAGTTTCAAGGACAGCGAGCAGTACTTC
CASSFKDSEQYF
>TRBV6-5|TRBJ2-7|-|-
TGTGCCAGCAGATCTACTAGCTATAGCTCCTACGAGCAGTACTTC
CASRSTSYSSYEQYF
>TRBV4-3|TRBJ1-5|once|-
TGCGCCAGCAGCCAAGAACTGGGGGGGGTCAATCAGCCCCAGCATTTT
CASSQELGGVNQPQHF
>TRBV5-5|TRBJ1-5|-|-
TGTGCCAGCAGCTTCGAAGGGGATAGCAATCAGCCCCAGCATTTT
CASSFEGDSNQPQHF
>TRBV10-3|TRBJ1-1|-|TRBD1
TGTGCCATCAGTGAAACCCCCAAACGACAGGGCGAAGCTTTCTTT
CAISETPKRQGEAFF
>TRBV5-1|TRBJ1-2|once|-
TGCGCCAGCAGCTTGCGGGAGAGGGGCTATGGCTACACCTTC
CASSLRERGYGYTF
>TRBV5-4|TRBJ1-2|-|-
TGTGCCAGCAGCTTGGTTCAGGGTCAGGGCTACACCTTC
CASSLVQGQGYTF
>TRBV24-1|TRBJ2-2|-|-
TGTGCCACCAGTGCCGGGTTAGACACCGGGGAGCTGTTTTTT
CATSAGLDTGELFF
>TRBV5-4|TRBJ2-2|-|TRBD1
TGTGCCAGCAGCCCCCGGACAGGGGGCGAGGAGCTGTTTTTT
CASSPRTGGEELFF
>TRBV5-1|TRBJ2-3|-|-
TGCGCCAGCAGCTTGGGGGGGAAGACAGATACGCAGTATTTT
CASSLGGKTDTQYF
>TRBV5-1|TRBJ1-6|-|-
TGCGCCAGCAGCTTGGAGCCCCCAAGGCCCCTCCACTTT
CASSLEPPRPLHF
>TRBV3-1/TRBV3-2|TRBJ2-5|-|-
TGTGCCAGCAGCCAAGCAGGACCGCAAGAGACCCAGTACTTC
CASSQAGPQETQYF
>TRBV5-1|TRBJ1-2|-|TRBD1
TGCGCCAGCAGCTTGGGTGTGGGACAGGGTTATGGCTACACCTTC
CASSLGVGQGYGYTF
>TRBV5-5|TRBJ2-6|once|-
TGTGCCAGCACCCCCCGGGCCGGGGCGGGGGGGGCCAACGTCCTGACTTTC
CASTPRAGAGGANVLTF
>TRBV12-3/TRBV12-4|TRBJ1-1|-|-
TGTGCCAGCGCCTACCGGAGGCATACTGAAGCTTTCTTT
CASAYRRHTEAFF
>TRBV5-1|TRBJ1-1|-|TRBD1
TGCGCCAGCAGCCTTACAGGGGGGAGCACTGAAGCTTTCTTT
CASSLTGGSTEAFF
>TRBV5-8|TRBJ2-7|once|-
TGTGCCAGCAGACGGGACCGTGCCTACGAGCAGTACTTC
CASRRDRAYEQYF
>TRBV28|TRBJ1-5|-|-
TGTGCCAGCAGTCCCCCGCATCGAGGTATTTCCAATCAGCCCCAGCATTTT
CASSPPHRGISNQPQHF
>TRBV2|TRBJ2-7|-|TRBD1
TGTGCCAGCAGCAATCCCGGGACAGGGGGATCCGAGCAGTACTTC
CASSNPGTGGSEQYF
>TRBV18|TRBJ1-5|-|TRBD1
TGTGCCAGCTCACCATTAGGACAGGGAGGCAATCAGCCCCAGCATTTT
CASSPLGQGGNQPQHF
>TRBV29-1|TRBJ1-5|-|-
TGCAGCGTTGGGGAAAATAGCAATCAGCCCCAGCATTTT
CSVGENSNQPQHF
>TRBV2|TRBJ2-5|-|-
TGTGCCAGCAGTGAAGCTCCCATTCCTCAAGAGACCCAGTACTTC
CASSEAPIPQETQYF
>TRBV7-6|TRBJ1-1|-|TRBD1
TGTGCCAGCAGCCTTGACAGGGGGAACACTGAAGCTTTCTTT
CASSLDRGNTEAFF
>TRBV20-1|TRBJ1-4|-|-
TGCAGTGCTAGAAGGGAAAAACTGTTTTTT
CSARREKLFF
>TRBV4-1|TRBJ1-2|-|-
TGCGCCAGCAGCCTCCCTCTAGGGGGGGGCTACACCTTC
CASSLPLGGGYTF
>TRBV5-1|TRBJ2-7|-|-
TGCGCCAGCAGCTCCTCCGACGGATACTCCTACGAGCAGTACTTC
CASSSSDGYSYEQYF
>TRBV11-2|TRBJ1-4|-|-
TGTGCCAGCAGCTTAGAGAAAGGCGGCGTTAATGAAAAACTGTTTTTT
CASSLEKGGVNEKLFF
>TRBV24-1|TRBJ1-5|-|-
TGTGCCACCGGTACAGGGACTGGCAATCAGCCCCAGCATTTT
CATGTGTGNQPQHF
>TRBV19|TRBJ2-7|once|-
TGTGCCAGTAGTATTTGGCTGGGGAGAAGACCCCTCGAGCAGTACTTC
CASSIWLGRRPLEQYF
>TRBV15|TRBJ1-4|-|-
TGTGCCACCGCGGGGACTAATGAAAAACTGTTTTTT
CATAGTNEKLFF
>TRBV30|TRBJ1-4|-|-
TGTGCCTGGTCCTCCCCGGAGACTAATGAAAAACTGTTTTTT
CAWSSPETNEKLFF
>TRBV6-5|TRBJ2-3|-|-
TGTGCCAGCACTGGAGGCTTTAGCACAGATACGCAGTATTTT
CASTGGFSTDTQYF
>TRBV7-2|TRBJ2-7|-|-
TGTGCCAGCAGCCCAAGGCCAGGGACCTACGAGCAGTACTTC
CASSPRPGTYEQYF
>TRBV15|TRBJ2-4|-|TRBD2
TGTGCCACCAGCAGAGGGAGTAGCGGGAGGACGGACATTCAGTACTTC
CATSRGSSGRTDIQYF
>TRBV7-3|TRBJ1-5|-|-
TGTGCCAGCAGCCCAGGCAGCTATAGCAATCAGCCCCAGCATTTT
CASSPGSYSNQPQHF
>TRBV7-8|TRBJ2-5|-|TRBD2
TGTGCCAGCAGCTTATGGCGAACTAGCGGGAGGGCCGAACCACAAGAGACCCAGTACTTC
CASSLWRTSGRAEPQETQYF
>TRBV27|TRBJ2-5|-|-
TGTGCCAGCAGTCCGAGACCCCGCTCAGGGGAGACCCAGTACTTC
CASSPRPRSGETQYF
>TRBV4-3|TRBJ2-1|-|-
TGCGCCAGCAGCCCTCACCCAGGGGTTGTACCCTACAATGAGCAGTTCTTC
CASSPHPGVVPYNEQFF
>TRBV30|TRBJ1-1|-|-
TGTGCCTGGAGTGTGGAACAGGGTTGGGCTTTCTTT
CAWSVEQGWAFF
>TRBV2|TRBJ2-2|-|TRBD1
TGTGCCAGCAGTCGACAGGGAACCGGGGAGCTGTTTTTT
CASSRQGTGELFF
>TRBV5-1|TRBJ2-6|-|TRBD1
TGCGCCAGCAGCTCCTACCCCCCGGGACAGGTAATGGGGTCTGGGGCCAACGTCCTGACTTTC
CASSSYPPGQVMGSGANVLTF
>TRBV30|TRBJ1-3|-|TRBD1
TGTGCCAGGGACAGTGGAAACACCATATATTTT
CARDSGNTIYF
>TRBV12-3/TRBV12-4|TRBJ2-7|few|-
TGTGCCAGCAGTTTGACACCATCCTACGAGCAGTACTTC
CASSLTPSYEQYF
>TRBV3-1/TRBV3-2|TRBJ1-1|-|-
TGTGCCAGCAGCCCTGTAGGTCCTATGAACACTGAAGCTTTCTTT
CASSPVGPMNTEAFF
>TRBV9|TRBJ1-1|-|-
TGTGCCAGCAGCGTAGGAGCGGGGAGAGGGCCAAGGGCTTTCTTT
CASSVGAGRGPRAFF
>TRBV5-1|TRBJ2-5|-|TRBD2
TGCGCCAGCAGCCCTTCGACTAGCGGGAGGGCCGAGGAGACCCAGTACTTC
CASSPSTSGRAEETQYF
>TRBV5-1|TRBJ2-7|-|-
TGCGCCAGCAGCTTGGAGGGGGTAACCGAGCAGTACTTC
CASSLEGVTEQYF
>TRBV6-5|TRBJ1-1|-|TRBD1
TGTGCCGCCACCCAGGGGGAGAGGGTCACTGAAGCTTTCTTT
CAATQGERVTEAFF
>TRBV7-2|TRBJ2-7|-|TRBD2
TGTGCCAGCAGCCAACTAGCGGGGTACGAGCAGTACTTC
CASSQLAGYEQYF
>TRBV6-5|TRBJ2-2|-|TRBD2
TGTGCCAGCAGTTACGTAATTAGCGGGGGGACCGGGGAGCTGTTTTTT
CASSYVISGGTGELFF
>TRBV4-3|TRBJ1-1|-|TRBD1
TGCGCCAGCAGCCCTGACAGGGGGGGGACTGAAGCTTTCTTT
CASSPDRGGTEAFF